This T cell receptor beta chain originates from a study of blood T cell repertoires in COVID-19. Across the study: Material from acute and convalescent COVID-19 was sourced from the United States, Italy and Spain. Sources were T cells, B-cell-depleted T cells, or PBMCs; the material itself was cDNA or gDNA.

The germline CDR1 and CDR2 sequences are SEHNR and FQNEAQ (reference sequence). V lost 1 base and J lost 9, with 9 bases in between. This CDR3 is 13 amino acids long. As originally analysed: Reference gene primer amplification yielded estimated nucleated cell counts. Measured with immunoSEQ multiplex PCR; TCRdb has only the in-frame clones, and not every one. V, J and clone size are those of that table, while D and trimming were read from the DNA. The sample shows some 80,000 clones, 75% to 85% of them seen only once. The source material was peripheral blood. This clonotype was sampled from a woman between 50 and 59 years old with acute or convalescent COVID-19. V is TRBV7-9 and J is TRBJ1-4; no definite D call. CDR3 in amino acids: CASSLGHSQKLFF. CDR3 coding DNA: TGTGCCAGCAGCTTAGGTCATTCCCAAAAACTGTTTTTT.